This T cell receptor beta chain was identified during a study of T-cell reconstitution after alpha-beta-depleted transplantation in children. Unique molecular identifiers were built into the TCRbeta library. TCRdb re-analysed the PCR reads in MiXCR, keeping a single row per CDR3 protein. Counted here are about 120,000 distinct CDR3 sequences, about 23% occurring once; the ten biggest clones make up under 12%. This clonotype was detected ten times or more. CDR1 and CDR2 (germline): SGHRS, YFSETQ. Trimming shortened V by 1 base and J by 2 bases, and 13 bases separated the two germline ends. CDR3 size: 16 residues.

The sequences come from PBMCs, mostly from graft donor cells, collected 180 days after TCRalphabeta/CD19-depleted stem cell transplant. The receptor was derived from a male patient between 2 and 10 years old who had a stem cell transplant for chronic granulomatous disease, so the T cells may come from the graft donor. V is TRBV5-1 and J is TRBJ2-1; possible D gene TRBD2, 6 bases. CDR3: CASSLRQGGPYNEQFF. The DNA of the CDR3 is TGCGCCAGCAGCTTGCGGCAGGGAGGCCCCTACAATGAGCAGTTCTTC. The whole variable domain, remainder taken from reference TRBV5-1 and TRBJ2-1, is KAGVTQTPRYLIKTRGQQVTLSCSPISGHRSVSWYQQTPGQGLQFLFEYFSETQRNKGNFPGRFSGRQFSNSRSEMNVSTLELGDSALYLCASSLRQGGPYNEQFFGPGTRLTVL.